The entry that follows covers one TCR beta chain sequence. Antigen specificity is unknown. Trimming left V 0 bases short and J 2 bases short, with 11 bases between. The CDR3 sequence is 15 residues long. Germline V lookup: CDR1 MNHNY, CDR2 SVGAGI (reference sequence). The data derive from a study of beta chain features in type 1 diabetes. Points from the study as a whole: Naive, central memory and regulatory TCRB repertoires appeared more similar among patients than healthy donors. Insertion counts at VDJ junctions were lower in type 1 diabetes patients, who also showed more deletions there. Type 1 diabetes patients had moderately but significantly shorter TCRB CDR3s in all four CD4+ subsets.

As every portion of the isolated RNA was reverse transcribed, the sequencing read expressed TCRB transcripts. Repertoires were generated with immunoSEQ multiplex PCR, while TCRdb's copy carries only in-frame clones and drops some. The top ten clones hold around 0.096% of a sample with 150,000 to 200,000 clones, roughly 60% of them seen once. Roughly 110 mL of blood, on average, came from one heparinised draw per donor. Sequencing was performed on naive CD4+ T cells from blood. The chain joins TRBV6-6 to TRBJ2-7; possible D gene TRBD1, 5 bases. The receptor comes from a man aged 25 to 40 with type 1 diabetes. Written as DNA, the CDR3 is TGTGCCAGCAGTTACTCAGGGGCAAATACCTACGAGCAGTACTTC. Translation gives CASSYSGANTYEQYF.